This TCR beta chain came from a study of blood T cells in healthy people across ages. Then a second PCR, running roughly 7 to 11 cycles, was carried out with a sample-barcoded 5' primer and a J-beta primer mix. MiXCR, run by TCRdb on the 5' RACE reads, gives a single entry per CDR3 protein. The sample lists 2 million or so distinct CDR3 sequences, about 50% occurring once. CDR1 and CDR2 (germline): SGDLS, YYNGEE. V was trimmed by 0 bases and J by 1 base, leaving 12 bases between them. This CDR3 is built from 16 residues. Sequenced input: blood. V and J are TRBV9 and TRBJ2-3; D might be TRBD1 (5 bases). This sequence originates from a woman aged 40-49 years in good health. Written as DNA, the CDR3 is TGTGCCAGCAGCGTAGACAGGTTTTCGGGCACAGATACGCAGTATTTT. Its translation: CASSVDRFSGTDTQYF.